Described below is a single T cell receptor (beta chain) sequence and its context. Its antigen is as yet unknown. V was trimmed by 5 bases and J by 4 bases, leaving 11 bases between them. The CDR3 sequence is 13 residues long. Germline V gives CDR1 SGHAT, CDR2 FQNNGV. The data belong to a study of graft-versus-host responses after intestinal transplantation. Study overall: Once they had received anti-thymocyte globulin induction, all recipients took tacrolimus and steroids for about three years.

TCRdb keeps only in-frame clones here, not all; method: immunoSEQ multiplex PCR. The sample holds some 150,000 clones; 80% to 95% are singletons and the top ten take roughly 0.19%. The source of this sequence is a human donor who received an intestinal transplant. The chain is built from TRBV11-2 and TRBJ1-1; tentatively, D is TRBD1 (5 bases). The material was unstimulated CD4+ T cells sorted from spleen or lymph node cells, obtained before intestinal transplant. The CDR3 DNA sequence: TGTGCCAGCAGCCAGCAAGGGGCCACTGAAGCTTTCTTT. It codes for CASSQQGATEAFF. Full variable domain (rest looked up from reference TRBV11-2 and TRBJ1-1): EAGVAQSPRYKIIEKRQSVAFWCNPISGHATLYWYQQILGQGPKLLIQFQNNGVVDDSQLPKDRFSAERLKGVDSTLKIQPAKLEDSAVYLCASSQQGATEAFFGQGTRLTVV.